The TCR beta chain described here comes from a study of CXCR3-negative and CXCR3-positive naive CD8 T cells. Regarding this clonotype: Its antigen is currently unknown.

TRB cDNA libraries were made by UMI-labeled 5' RACE. TCRdb re-called the 5' RACE reads and gives one entry per CDR3 protein, without DNA. The listing contains around 130,000 distinct CDR3 sequences. Study-level points and caveats: CXCR3-positive naive cells had TRB CDR3s that were more hydrophobic than CXCR3-negative naive cells had. It was found that naive subsets had comparable surface CD5, and TCR strength was inferred from TRB CDR3 properties.

CDR1 and CDR2 (germline): LNHDA, SQIVND (reference sequence). The CDR3 extends over 15 amino acids. The source material was naive CXCR3+ CD8+ T cells from blood. Subset of the sample: CD45RO-CCR7+CD27+CD95- naive CD8+ T cells expressing CXCR3 (TNR3+). The TCR was taken from a human donor in good health. Some clones in this sample may be carry-over from other donors' samples. The rearrangement joins TRBV19 to TRBJ2-7; lacking DNA, the TRBD1 call made by TCRdb goes unchecked. CDR3 amino acids: CASSIQGTETYEQYF. Variable domain in full (rest from reference TRBV19 and TRBJ2-7): DGGITQSPKYLFRKEGQNVTLSCEQNLNHDAMYWYRQDPGQGLRLIYYSQIVNDFQKGDIAEGYSVSREKKESFPLTVTSAQKNPTAFYLCASSIQGTETYEQYFGPGTRLTVT.